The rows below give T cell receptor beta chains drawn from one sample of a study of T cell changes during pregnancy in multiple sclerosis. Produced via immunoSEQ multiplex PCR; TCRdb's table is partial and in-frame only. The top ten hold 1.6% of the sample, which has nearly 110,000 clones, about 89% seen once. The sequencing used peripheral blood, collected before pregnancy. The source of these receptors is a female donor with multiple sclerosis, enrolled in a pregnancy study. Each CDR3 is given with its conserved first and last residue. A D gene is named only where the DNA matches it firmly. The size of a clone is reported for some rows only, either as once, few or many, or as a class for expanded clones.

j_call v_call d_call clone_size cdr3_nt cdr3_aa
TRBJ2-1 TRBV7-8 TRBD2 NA TGTGCCAGTTCTGGGGAGGGTGAGCAGTTCTTC CASSGEGEQFF
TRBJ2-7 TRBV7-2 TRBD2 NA TGTGCCAGCAGCTTTTCTCCGGGGGGGTTCTACGAGCAGTACTTC CASSFSPGGFYEQYF
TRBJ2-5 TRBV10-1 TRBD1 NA TGCGCCAGCAGAGACAGGGTTTACCAAGAGACCCAGTACTTC CASRDRVYQETQYF
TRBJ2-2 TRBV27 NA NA TGTGCCAGCAGTTTCACAGTGAACACCGGGGAGCTGTTTTTT CASSFTVNTGELFF
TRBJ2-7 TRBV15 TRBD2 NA TGTGCCACCAGCAGAGGTGGACTAGCGGATAACAACTACGAGCAGTACTTC CATSRGGLADNNYEQYF
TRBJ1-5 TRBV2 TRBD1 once TGTGCCAGCAGCCATGAGACAGGGTATGGTCAGCCCCAGCATTTT CASSHETGYGQPQHF
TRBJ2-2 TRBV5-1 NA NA TGCGCCAGCAGCCCGTCGGGGGGCAACTGGGCCGGGGAGCTGTTTTTT CASSPSGGNWAGELFF
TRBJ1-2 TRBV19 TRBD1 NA TGTGCCAGTTTATCAGGGGGCCACTATGGCTACACCTTC CASLSGGHYGYTF
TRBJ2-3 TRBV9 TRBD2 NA TGTGCCAGCAGCGTCGGGACTAGCGGGTCGAGCGATACGCAGTATTTT CASSVGTSGSSDTQYF
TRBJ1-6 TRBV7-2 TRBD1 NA TGTGCCAGCAGCCCCCCCGGACAGGGAAATTCACCCCTCCACTTT CASSPPGQGNSPLHF
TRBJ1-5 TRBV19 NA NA TGTGCCAGTGACGACGACAAACTGAATCAGCCCCAGCATTTT CASDDDKLNQPQHF
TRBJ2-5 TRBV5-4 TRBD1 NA TGTGCCAGCAGCAAGGACAGGGGAGAGACCCAGTACTTC CASSKDRGETQYF
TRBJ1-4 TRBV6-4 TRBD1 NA TGTGCCAGCAGTATAGACAGGGGAGCAACTAATGAAAAACTGTTTTTT CASSIDRGATNEKLFF
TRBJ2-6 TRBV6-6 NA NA TGTGCCAGCAGTTACGGAGGAGCTGGGGCCAACGTCCTGACTTTC CASSYGGAGANVLTF
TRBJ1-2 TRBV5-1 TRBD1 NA TGCGCCAGCAGCTTGGGGGACAGGGTATATGGCTACACCTTC CASSLGDRVYGYTF
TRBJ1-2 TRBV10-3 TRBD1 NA TGTGCCATCAGTCAGACAGGGTTCTATGGCTACACCTTC CAISQTGFYGYTF
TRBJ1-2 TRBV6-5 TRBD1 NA TGTGCCAGCAGTCGACAGGGGGCAGGGTATGGCTACACCTTC CASSRQGAGYGYTF
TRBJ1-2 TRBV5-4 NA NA TGTGCCAGCAGCCAAGGGGAGGGGGTATATGGCTACACCTTC CASSQGEGVYGYTF
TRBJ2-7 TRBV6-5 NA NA TGTGCCAGCAGTGGGTCAGGGGACTACGAGCAGTACTTC CASSGSGDYEQYF
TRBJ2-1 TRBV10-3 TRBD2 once TGTGCCATCAGTGAGTCAGTACTAGCGGTGAGCTCCTACAATGAGCAGTTCTTC CAISESVLAVSSYNEQFF
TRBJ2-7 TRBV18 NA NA TGTGCCAGCTCATCCTATACAGGAGACGAGCAGTACTTC CASSSYTGDEQYF
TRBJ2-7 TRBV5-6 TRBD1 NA TGTGCCAGCAGCTACTCTACAGGGGTCCGCGAGCAGTACTTC CASSYSTGVREQYF
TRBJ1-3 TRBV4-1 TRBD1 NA TGCGCCAGCAGCCAAGCTGGGACAGTGGGAAACACCATATATTTT CASSQAGTVGNTIYF